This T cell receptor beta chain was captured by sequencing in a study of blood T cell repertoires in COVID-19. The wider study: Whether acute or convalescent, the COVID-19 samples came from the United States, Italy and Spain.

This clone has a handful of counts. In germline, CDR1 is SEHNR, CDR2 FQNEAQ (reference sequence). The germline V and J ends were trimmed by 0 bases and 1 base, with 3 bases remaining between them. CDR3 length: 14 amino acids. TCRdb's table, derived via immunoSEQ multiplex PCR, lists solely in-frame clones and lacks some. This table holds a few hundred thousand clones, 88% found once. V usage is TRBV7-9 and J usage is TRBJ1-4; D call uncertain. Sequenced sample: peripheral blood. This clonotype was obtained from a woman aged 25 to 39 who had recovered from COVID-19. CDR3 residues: CASSLAGTNEKLFF. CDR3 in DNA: TGTGCCAGCAGCTTAGCCGGAACTAATGAAAAACTGTTTTTT.